What follows are 20 T cell receptor beta chains derived from one specimen sequenced in a study of neurological immune-mediated disorders. TCRdb processed the 5' RACE reads anew with MiXCR; each CDR3 protein has one entry. The table has about 120,000 distinct CDR3 sequences, more than 2.5% seen once; the top ten hold 1% to 1.5%. The sequencing sample was made of PBMCs. The source of these receptors is a woman younger than 45 with multiple sclerosis.

This clonotype was detected ten times or more. This chain joins TRBV7-8 and TRBJ1-5, with 12 nucleotides matching TRBD1. Germline values: CDR1 SGHVS, CDR2 FQNEAQ. The V gene end was trimmed by 1 base and the J gene end by 6 bases; junction bases not matched to a gene: 4. CDR3 length: 16 residues. CDR3 DNA sequence: TGTGCCAGCAGCTTAGGGGGACAGGGGGCTGGTCAGCCCCAGCATTTT. This sequence encodes CASSLGGQGAGQPQHF.

This clonotype was detected ten times or more. V gene TRBV20-1 combines with J gene TRBJ1-1, with 7 bases lining up with TRBD1. Germline V gene sequence: CDR1 DFQATT, CDR2 SNEGSKA (reference sequence). The CDR3 contains 16 residues. With 3 bases clipped from V and 5 bases from J, the junction kept 15 bases outside the gene matches. The CDR3 spells CSAREHHLAGGTEAFF. CDR3 in DNA: TGCAGTGCTAGGGAGCATCATTTGGCAGGGGGAACTGAAGCTTTCTTT.

This clonotype was recorded at least ten times. The J gene is TRBJ1-1, the V gene TRBV6-2 or TRBV6-3; no firm D call. V lost 8 bases to trimming and J lost 5 bases, with 9 bases between them. CDR1 is MNHEY, CDR2 SVGEGT, per germline. The CDR3 extends over 11 amino acids. The CDR3 reads CASGRGTEAFF. CDR3 DNA: TGTGCCAGCGGGCGAGGGACTGAAGCTTTCTTT.

This clonotype has more than one count but fewer than ten. The chain recombines TRBV3-1 with TRBJ1-2, with D unresolved. Germline lookup yields CDR1 LGHDT and CDR2 YNNKEL (reference sequence). Trimming removed 6 bases at V and 4 bases at J, with 12 bases between. The CDR3 consists of 13 residues. The CDR3 DNA reads TGTGCCAGCAGTCAACGACGGGTCTATGGCTACACCTTC. Its translation: CASSQRRVYGYTF.

On this clonotype itself: With a much larger clone just one base away, this may be a read error. J is TRBJ2-1 and V is TRBV20-1; D is ambiguous. The CDR3 loop spans 14 amino acids. The V gene's germline CDR1 is DFQATT and CDR2 SNEGSKA (reference sequence). Trimming pared 0 bases from V and 7 bases from J, leaving 13 bases between. The CDR3 coding sequence is TGCAGTGCTAGAGATTTGAAGACTCGTAATGAGCAGTTCTTC. Protein product: CSARDLKTRNEQFF.

Turning to this clonotype: A much larger clone is a single base away; this may be a read error. The gene calls are TRBV6-6 and TRBJ1-2; D unclear. Germline V gene data show CDR1 as MNHNY and CDR2 as SVGAGI (reference sequence). There are 13 residues in the CDR3. In DNA form, the CDR3 reads TGTGCCAGCAGAGAGGCAGGAGGAGGCCCCCACAACTTC. This sequence encodes CASREAGGGPHNF.

The sample holds a few counts of this clonotype. The gene calls are TRBV20-1 and TRBJ1-2; 7 bases are a match to TRBD1. Germline lookup yields CDR1 DFQATT and CDR2 SNEGSKA (reference sequence). The junction had 13 bases not matched to a gene; V was cut back by 4 bases and J by 8 bases. The CDR3 runs to 14 residues. The CDR3 nucleotides are TGCAGTGCTACCCCTCAGACAGGGACGAGGGGCTACACCTTC. It specifies CSATPQTGTRGYTF.

This clonotype was seen repeatedly, ten times or more. This CDR3 reads CSAGAGAVTDTQYF. The CDR3 DNA is TGCAGTGCTGGGGCGGGGGCCGTCACAGATACGCAGTATTTT. J is TRBJ2-3 and V is TRBV20-1; possible D gene TRBD2, 7 bases. V shed 5 bases and J shed 2 bases, with 14 bases lying between them. Germline V gene data show CDR1 as DFQATT and CDR2 as SNEGSKA (reference sequence). This CDR3 has 14 amino acids.

This clonotype was counted at least ten times. The chain couples TRBV7-9 to TRBJ2-2, with 7 bases lining up with TRBD1. The CDR3 is made up of 13 amino acids. The V gene end was trimmed by 5 bases and the J gene end by 9 bases; junction bases not matched to a gene: 6. Germline values: CDR1 SEHNR, CDR2 FQNEAQ (reference sequence). For the CDR3, the DNA is TGTGCCAGCAGCCCTGACAGGGCCAGGGAGCTGTTTTTT. Amino acid sequence: CASSPDRARELFF.

In its sample, this clonotype was seen a few times. The chain combines TRBV5-5 with TRBJ2-7, with D perhaps TRBD1 (5 bases). This CDR3 is built from 15 residues. With 6 bases removed from V and 3 bases from J, the gap between germline ends came to 19 bases. CDR1 is SGHKS, CDR2 YYEKEE, per germline (reference sequence). Here the CDR3 DNA reads TGTGCCAGCACCCAAACGCAGGGAATTTACTACGAGCAGTACTTC. The encoded protein is CASTQTQGIYYEQYF.

This clonotype was observed at least ten times. The chain recombines TRBV7-2 with TRBJ2-3; TRBD2 might be the D (6 bases). V was trimmed by 5 bases and J by 4 bases, leaving 10 bases between them. CDR3 length: 13 residues. CDR1 is SGHTA and CDR2 is FQGNSA in the germline V gene. In DNA form, the CDR3 reads TGTGCCAGCAGCGCGGGGTTAGCAGATACGCAGTATTTT. Translated: CASSAGLADTQYF.

This clonotype showed up many times. V gene TRBV12-3 or TRBV12-4 combines with J gene TRBJ1-4; D gene uncertain. CDR3 size: 15 residues. Trimming stripped 5 bases from V and 4 bases from J, with 14 bases between. DNA of the CDR3: TGTGCCAGCAGTGGGTTGGAGGAACATAATGAAAAACTGTTTTTT. Translated, it gives CASSGLEEHNEKLFF.

At least ten counts were recorded for this clonotype. It is unclear where the CDR3 begins or ends on the DNA, so no DNA is shown, and the CDR3 is as TCRdb lists it. This chain links TRBV21-1 with TRBJ2-7; the table's D gene call, TRBD1, was not cross checked with the DNA. TRBV21-1 is given as a pseudogene. The CDR3 extends over 17 residues, inclusive of both ends. Here the CDR3 reads CASSKVGPGTGSYEQYF.

About this clonotype: A read error may produce the germline difference seen at one junction end. The chain joins TRBV5-6 to TRBJ2-7, with 9 nucleotides matching TRBD2. CDR1 and CDR2 from the germline V gene are SGHDT and YYEEEE. The CDR3 sequence is 13 residues long. CDR3 protein: CASSPGTSYAQYF. CDR3 nucleotide sequence: TGTGCCAGCAGCCCGGGGACTAGCTACGCGCAGTACTTC.

The chain links TRBV20-1 to TRBJ1-1; 7 bases are a match to TRBD1. This CDR3 has 15 residues. Unmatched junction bases numbered 5, after V lost 1 base and J lost 0 bases. The germline V gene encodes CDR1 DFQATT and CDR2 SNEGSKA (reference sequence). CDR3 sequence: CSARGRGGMNTEAFF. Here the CDR3 DNA reads TGCAGTGCTAGAGGCAGGGGGGGAATGAACACTGAAGCTTTCTTT.

Ten or more counts support this clonotype. The V call is TRBV20-1, the J call TRBJ2-1, with no clear D. CDR1 is DFQATT and CDR2 is SNEGSKA in the germline V gene (reference sequence). The CDR3 length is 12 residues. The germline V and J ends were trimmed by 0 bases and 4 bases, with 4 bases remaining between them. The CDR3: CSARDPYNEQFF. The CDR3 DNA reads as TGCAGTGCTAGAGATCCGTACAATGAGCAGTTCTTC.

This clonotype has ten or more counts. The rearrangement links TRBV6-5 to TRBJ2-7; D is possibly TRBD1 (5 bases). The length of the CDR3 is 12 residues. V shed 2 bases and J shed 7 bases, with 9 bases lying between them. The V gene's germline CDR1 is MNHEY and CDR2 SVGAGI. The CDR3 region is CASSYGAREQYF. Here the CDR3 DNA reads TGTGCCAGCAGTTACGGGGCTCGGGAGCAGTACTTC.

This clonotype has at least ten counts. The V gene is TRBV9, the J gene TRBJ2-7; possible D gene TRBD1, 6 bases. The CDR3 is 16 residues long. Germline V gene lookup returns CDR1 SGDLS and CDR2 YYNGEE. Trimming stripped 3 bases from V and 4 bases from J, with 20 bases between. This chain's CDR3 is CASSAGSGTTFYEQYF. The CDR3 nucleotides read TGTGCCAGCAGCGCAGGCTCCGGGACAACCTTTTACGAGCAGTACTTC.

This clonotype occurred a few times. The genes are TRBV19 and TRBJ1-1; possible D gene TRBD1, 6 bases. Between the trimmed V and J ends, which lost 1 base and 0 bases, there was a span of 15 bases. CDR3 length: 17 residues. Germline V gene sequence: CDR1 LNHDA, CDR2 SQIVND (reference sequence). The CDR3 nucleotides are TGTGCCAGTAGTATAGGCAGGGGAGCGTCTATGAACACTGAAGCTTTCTTT. It is translated as CASSIGRGASMNTEAFF.

This clonotype appeared many times. This chain connects TRBV9 to TRBJ1-1; weak D call: TRBD1 (5 bases). V was trimmed by 4 bases and J by 1 base, leaving 14 bases between them. CDR1 SGDLS and CDR2 YYNGEE come from the germline V gene. CDR3 length: 15 amino acids. The CDR3 protein is CASSFGTGGNTEAFF. Here the CDR3 DNA reads TGTGCCAGCAGCTTTGGCACTGGGGGGAACACTGAAGCTTTCTTT.